This T cell receptor beta chain was identified during a study of blood T cell repertoires in COVID-19. This clone came up a few times. TCRdb's copy holds only in-frame clones and misses some; the assay was immunoSEQ multiplex PCR. Among about 220,000 clones listed, about four fifths were seen once. Germline V lookup: CDR1 SGHTA, CDR2 FQGNSA. V trimming: 2 bases; J trimming: 14 bases; junction bases outside the gene matches: 13. The CDR3 totals 14 residues. The sequenced material came from PBMCs or T cells enriched from blood (not recorded which). This clonotype was obtained from a woman aged 60-75 years who had recovered from COVID-19. The chain recombines TRBV7-2 with TRBJ2-3, with 7 bases that match TRBD1. The CDR3 spells CASSLNLGTVGLYF. DNA for the CDR3: TGTGCCAGCAGCTTAAATTTGGGGACAGTTGGCCTGTATTTT.